This is a list of T cell receptor beta chains from one sample in a study of graft-versus-host responses after intestinal transplantation. Repertoires were generated with immunoSEQ multiplex PCR, while TCRdb's copy carries only in-frame clones and drops some. Of 20,000 to 25,000 clones in the sample, almost 95% were seen once. The sequencing used PBMCs, collected approximately 260 days after intestinal transplant. These receptors all stem from a human patient who received an intestinal transplant, so some T cells may come from the graft donor. Each CDR3 is given without its conserved first and last residue.

>TRBV7-2
ASSLNRGGSGNTIY
>TRBV5-6
ASSLNNRANTEAF
>TRBV5-8
ASSLAGSSYNEQF
>TRBV27
ASSLKQGNQPQH
>TRBV5-1
ASSPPGTSGQETQY
>TRBV6-1
ASSQLAGGADTQY
>TRBV12-5
ASGEKTSGYNEQF
>TRBV7-8
ASSLALGLADKETQY
>TRBV27
ASGIGTEGNWETQY
>TRBV2
ASSATGTGNTIY
>TRBV21-1
ASSSYEQY
>TRBV29-1
SGKALAGESGNEQF
>TRBV28
ASSLASGRNEQF
>TRBV2
ASSESDSLRGYEKLF
>TRBV5-7
ASSGGRTTLRNQPQH
>TRBV7-9
ASSSTVFGYT
>TRBV5-4
ASSLGLADNEQF
>TRBV19
ASSIYPDRTEAF
>TRBV10-2
ASRETGNTEAF
>TRBV5-1
ASSLDTGYEQY
>TRBV7-2
ASSLTGGGNTIY